Shown below are 18 T cell receptor beta chains from a single sample sequenced in a study of control samples from healthy donors and cancer patients. The data were produced by immunoSEQ multiplex PCR, yet TCRdb's version contains in-frame clones alone and is incomplete. The sample holds some 120,000 clones; roughly 92% are singletons and the top ten take around 0.6%. Sequencing used PBMCs. All receptors derive from a man older than 75 with head and neck cancer.

This clone occurred once. V usage is TRBV6-2 or TRBV6-3 and J usage is TRBJ2-3; 8 nucleotides align to TRBD2. The CDR3 has 19 residues. From germline, CDR1 is MNHEY and CDR2 SVGEGT. J was trimmed by 4 bases and V by 0 bases; bases with no gene match: 15. The DNA of the CDR3 is TGTGCCAGCAGTTACTCTTACGTCCTAGCGGGCGCACCGTCAGATACGCAGTATTTT. It is translated as CASSYSYVLAGAPSDTQYF.

The chain uses TRBV27 and TRBJ1-1, with 10 bases that match TRBD1. The CDR3 spans 16 residues. Trimming cost V 6 bases and J 0 bases; bases outside gene matches: 7. Germline V CDR1 and CDR2: MNHEY, SMNVEV (reference sequence). This chain's CDR3 is CASSRDRGIMNTEAFF. CDR3 in DNA: TGTGCCAGCAGCCGGGACAGGGGAATAATGAACACTGAAGCTTTCTTT.

The V call is TRBV30, the J call TRBJ2-7; D gene unclear. Germline V lookup: CDR1 GTSNPN, CDR2 SVGIG (reference sequence). The CDR3 runs to 13 residues. V lost 3 bases and J 0 bases, leaving 9 bases between the germline ends. The CDR3 protein is CAWRRPSSYEQYF. CDR3 DNA: TGTGCCTGGAGGCGACCTAGCTCCTACGAGCAGTACTTC.

The J gene is TRBJ1-1, the V gene TRBV3-1 (or the pseudogene TRBV3-2); possible D gene TRBD1, 6 bases. Germline V gene data show CDR1 as LGHDT and CDR2 as YNNKEL (reference sequence). Trimming shortened V by 4 bases and J by 0 bases, and 15 bases separated the two germline ends. CDR3 size: 16 residues. The CDR3 loop is CASSLERGYMNTEAFF. The CDR3, as DNA: TGTGCCAGCAGCCTAGAGAGGGGGTACATGAACACTGAAGCTTTCTTT.

The J gene is TRBJ1-3, the V gene TRBV5-1; possibly TRBD1 for D (5 bases). The CDR3 loop spans 13 amino acids. Trimming cost V 4 bases and J 7 bases, with 12 bases left between them. Per germline, CDR1 SGHRS and CDR2 YFSETQ. The CDR3 reads CASSPGTQNTIYF. Here the CDR3 DNA reads TGCGCCAGCAGCCCAGGGACGCAGAACACCATATATTTT.

The chain employs TRBV18 and TRBJ2-7, with 7 bases identical to TRBD2. CDR3 length equals 15 residues. Germline V CDR1 and CDR2: KGHSH, LQKENI. J gave up 5 bases and V 3 bases, and 10 bases lay outside the gene matches. Here the CDR3 DNA reads TGTGCCAGCTCACCGCACGCGGGGGATCTCGACGAGCAGTACTTC. Its protein is CASSPHAGDLDEQYF.

The chain employs TRBV5-8 and TRBJ2-7; the D gene is possibly TRBD2 (6 bases). This CDR3 is built from 14 residues. Trimming shortened V by 4 bases and J by 5 bases, and 16 bases separated the two germline ends. CDR1 is SGHTS, CDR2 YDEGEE, per germline. The CDR3 loop reads CASSRRTTTNEQYF. The CDR3 DNA follows: TGTGCCAGCAGCCGCAGGACTACGACTAACGAGCAGTACTTC.

A few counts support this clone. The CDR3 nucleotides read TGCAGTGCTAGTTGGCGAGGAGTCCATGGCTACACCTTC. As protein: CSASWRGVHGYTF. The rearrangement links TRBV20-1 to TRBJ1-2; D gene unclear. The length of the CDR3 is 13 residues. Deletions cut 3 bases from V and 6 bases from J, with 14 bases between. The germline V gene has CDR1 DFQATT and CDR2 SNEGSKA (reference sequence).

The chain employs TRBV5-1 and TRBJ2-7, with 7 bases fitting TRBD1. CDR1 and CDR2 from the germline V gene are SGHRS and YFSETQ. V lost 5 bases, J lost 4 bases, and 12 bases stayed unmatched. The CDR3 has 15 amino acids. The CDR3 DNA sequence: TGCGCCAGCAGTCGGACCGGGACAGTCGAGTACGAGCAGTACTTC. Its translation: CASSRTGTVEYEQYF.

V is TRBV29-1 and J is TRBJ2-1; 7 bases fit TRBD1. This CDR3 contains 11 residues. The germline gives CDR1 SQVTM, CDR2 ANQGSEA. V was clipped by 6 bases and J by 9 bases; unmatched bases: 5. The CDR3 coding sequence is TGCAGCGTACGGACAGGTTCTGAGCAGTTCTTC. This encodes CSVRTGSEQFF.

Of note for this clone: Mismatch with germline at one junction end may stem from a read error. The same CDR3 can be traced to other DNA sequences in this sample. This chain connects TRBV7-9 to TRBJ1-2, with D hard to call. The CDR3 loop spans 15 amino acids. Germline lookup yields CDR1 SEHNR and CDR2 FQNEAQ (reference sequence). The CDR3 DNA reads TGTGCCAGCAGCTTAAGTCCGGGAGCTAACTATGGTTACACCTTC. It specifies CASSLSPGANYGYTF. Full variable domain (missing parts from reference TRBV7-9 and TRBJ1-2): DTGVSQNPRHKITKRGQNVTFRCDPISEHNRLYWYRQTLGQGPEFLTYFQNEAQLEKSRLLSDRFSAERPKGSFSTLEIQRTEQGDSAMYLCASSLSPGANYGYTFGSGTRLTVV.

Concerning this clone: At one boundary the junction diverges from the germline segment, which might be a read error. The CDR3 coding sequence is TGTGCCAGCAGCTTGGAGGGGCAGCCCAGCGGGCTACAGGAGTTC. It codes for CASSLEGQPSGLQEF. The rearrangement uses TRBV5-8 and TRBJ1-2, with a tentative D call TRBD1 (5 bases). The CDR3 spans 15 residues. Germline CDR1 and CDR2: SGHTS and YDEGEE.

The V gene is TRBV27, the J gene TRBJ1-6; D not certain. CDR3 length: 15 residues. Germline V gene lookup returns CDR1 MNHEY and CDR2 SMNVEV (reference sequence). V shed 2 bases and J shed 5 bases, with 10 bases lying between them. The CDR3 DNA reads TGTGCCAGCAGTTTAGCCGGGCCGCATAATTCACCCCTCCACTTT. Amino acid sequence: CASSLAGPHNSPLHF.

This clone appeared a single time. The V and J genes are TRBV6-5 and TRBJ1-4; D possibly corresponds to TRBD1 (5 bases). Germline V gene lookup returns CDR1 MNHEY and CDR2 SVGAGI. The CDR3 is 14 amino acids. Trimming took off 2 bases at V and 4 bases at J, with 8 bases between the two ends. The CDR3 coding sequence is TGTGCCAGCAGTTACGGGGGAGGTAATGAAAAACTGTTTTTT. Protein: CASSYGGGNEKLFF.

V and J are TRBV6-5 and TRBJ2-3; TRBD2 is a possible D gene (5 bases). CDR1 and CDR2 (germline): MNHEY, SVGAGI. V was pared by 6 bases and J by 1 base, with 8 bases between. The CDR3 contains 13 residues. CDR3 sequence (DNA): TGTGCCAGCAGCCCGCGGGGCACAGATACGCAGTATTTT. It translates to CASSPRGTDTQYF.

The chain recombines TRBV30 with TRBJ1-6; D is unresolved. Germline assignment: CDR1 GTSNPN and CDR2 SVGIG (reference sequence). V was pared by 4 bases and J by 6 bases, with 10 bases between. The CDR3 covers 13 residues. CDR3 nucleotide sequence: TGTGCCTGGAACGGGCCTATTAATTCACCCCTCCACTTT. Its translation: CAWNGPINSPLHF. The full variable domain, with the rest looked up from reference TRBV30 and TRBJ1-6, is SQTIHQWPATLVQPVGSPLSLECTVEGTSNPNLYWYRQAAGRGLQLLFYSVGIGQISSEVPQNLSASRPQDRQFILSSKKLLLSDSGFYLCAWNGPINSPLHFGNGTRLTVT.

The chain combines TRBV5-4 with TRBJ2-7; D is possibly TRBD2 (6 bases). The V gene lost 4 bases and the J gene lost 6 bases, with 11 bases spanning the gap. The CDR3 length is 12 residues. Per germline, CDR1 SGHNT and CDR2 YYREEE (reference sequence). CDR3 DNA sequence: TGTGCCAGCAGCGCGGGACTCAGCGAGCAGTACTTC. Protein sequence: CASSAGLSEQYF.

The CDR3 here is CASSLPITGTGNTIYF. CDR3 bases: TGTGCCAGCAGCTTGCCGATAACAGGGACTGGAAACACCATATATTTT. The chain employs TRBV5-7 and TRBJ1-3; D perhaps matches TRBD1 (6 bases). TRBV5-7 is flagged as an ORF with uncertain function. The CDR3 runs 16 residues. V shed 1 base and J shed 2 bases, with 13 bases lying between them.